These 17 T cell receptor beta chains originate from one sample sequenced in a study of cytomegalovirus exposure and HLA in healthy donors. It was with 60 Vbeta and 13 Jbeta primers that the PCR ran. The table came from immunoSEQ multiplex PCR; TCRdb's copy has only in-frame clones and leaves some out. The sample holds approximately 160,000 clones, 68% seen once. The specimen was PBMCs. The receptors derive from a man aged 50-59 years in good health and CMV-seronegative.

This rearrangement joins TRBV7-9 to TRBJ2-5; 15 nucleotides line up with TRBD2. V was pared by 4 bases and J by 3 bases, with 9 bases of the junction left unmatched. From germline, CDR1 is SEHNR and CDR2 FQNEAQ (reference sequence). The CDR3 contains 18 residues. The CDR3 region is CASSSPGLAGGSKETQYF. The CDR3 bases are TGTGCCAGCAGCTCCCCGGGACTAGCGGGGGGCTCGAAAGAGACCCAGTACTTC.

The chain uses TRBV6-1 and TRBJ1-3; no clear D gene. CDR3 size: 15 residues. Germline V gene lookup returns CDR1 MNHNS and CDR2 SASEGT. The ends were cut back, 6 bases at V and 2 bases at J, with 14 bases in the middle. CDR3 DNA sequence: TGTGCCAGCAGAGCATGGGCTGACCCTGGAAACACCATATATTTT. Translating it yields CASRAWADPGNTIYF.

V gene TRBV29-1 combines with J gene TRBJ1-2; 7 positions agree with TRBD1. The CDR3 has 15 amino acids. In germline, CDR1 is SQVTM, CDR2 ANQGSEA. J was trimmed by 0 bases and V by 2 bases; bases with no gene match: 6. CDR3 sequence: CSVELGTDSNYGYTF. The CDR3, as DNA: TGCAGCGTTGAACTCGGGACAGACTCTAACTATGGCTACACCTTC.

This clone turned up a few times. The V gene is TRBV19, the J gene TRBJ1-5; 8 positions match TRBD1. With V trimmed by 3 bases and J by 1 base, 2 bases remained unmatched. Germline V gene lookup returns CDR1 LNHDA and CDR2 SQIVND (reference sequence). The CDR3 is 15 amino acids. The CDR3: CASSIDRGSNQPQHF. The DNA of the CDR3 is TGTGCCAGTAGTATCGACAGGGGCAGCAATCAGCCCCAGCATTTT.

The CDR3 sequence: CASSETSKRETQYF. In nucleotides, the CDR3 is TGTGCCAGTAGTGAGACCTCTAAGCGGGAGACCCAGTACTTC. The chain has TRBV19 and TRBJ2-5, with D possibly TRBD2 on 5 matching bases. Germline CDR1 and CDR2: LNHDA and SQIVND (reference sequence). The CDR3 contains 14 residues. V lost 5 bases to trimming and J lost 5 bases, with 15 bases between them.

This chain joins TRBV28 and TRBJ1-4; 10 bases map to TRBD1. This CDR3 comprises 17 residues. The ends lost 4 bases at V and 3 bases at J; junction bases unmatched: 8. CDR1 is MDHEN and CDR2 is SYDVKM in the germline V gene. CDR3 in amino acids: CASSSRTGGSSNEKLFF. In nucleotides, the CDR3 is TGTGCCAGCAGTTCCCGGACAGGGGGTTCGTCTAATGAAAAACTGTTTTTT. The whole variable domain, remainder taken from reference TRBV28 and TRBJ1-4, is DVKVTQSSRYLVKRTGEKVFLECVQDMDHENMFWYRQDPGLGLRLIYFSYDVKMKEKGDIPEGYSVSREKKERFSLILESASTNQTSMYLCASSSRTGGSSNEKLFFGSGTQLSVL.

The chain employs TRBV9 and TRBJ2-1; D perhaps matches TRBD2 (6 bases). The CDR3 has 12 residues. Per germline, CDR1 SGDLS and CDR2 YYNGEE. V lost 3 bases and J lost 9, with 10 bases in between. CDR3 coding DNA: TGTGCCAGCAGCGCCGGGGGTACTGAGCAGTTCTTC. Translating it yields CASSAGGTEQFF.

The chain links TRBV5-1 to TRBJ2-5; D gene ambiguous. Germline V gene data show CDR1 as SGHRS and CDR2 as YFSETQ. V lost 2 bases, J lost 2 bases, and 10 bases lay in between. The CDR3 covers 14 residues. The CDR3 coding sequence is TGCGCCAGCAGCTTCTACAGCTATCAAGAGACCCAGTACTTC. Translating gives CASSFYSYQETQYF.

A word on this clone: At one end, the junction sequence differs from germline, possibly due to a read error. This rearrangement joins TRBV25-1 to TRBJ2-2, with a weak D call TRBD2 (6 bases). The CDR3 runs to 14 residues. Germline V gene lookup returns CDR1 MGHDK and CDR2 SYGVNS. The CDR3 DNA reads as TGTGCCAGCAGTCCGGGGTCGAACACCGGGGGGCTGTTTTTT. It translates to CASSPGSNTGGLFF.

This clone occurred once. The CDR3 DNA reads as TGTGCCAGCAGTCCCGGGACTAGCGGGCGAGATACGCAGTATTTT. It yields the protein CASSPGTSGRDTQYF. The chain combines TRBV5-4 with TRBJ2-3, with 12 bases that match TRBD2. CDR3 length: 15 amino acids. CDR1 is SGHNT, CDR2 YYREEE, per germline (reference sequence). The V segment lost 5 bases and the J segment 5 bases; nucleotides outside the gene matches: 6.

CDR3 loop: CASSFRGGAGTDTQYF. The CDR3 bases are TGTGCCAGCAGCTTCCGCGGGGGGGCTGGCACAGATACGCAGTATTTT. The chain employs TRBV13 and TRBJ2-3; 9 positions match TRBD2. Germline-derived CDR1 and CDR2 are PRHDT and FYEKMQ (reference sequence). V lost 3 bases and J lost 1; bases outside the gene matches: 5. The CDR3 contains 16 residues.

The J gene is TRBJ2-5, the V gene TRBV28; perhaps TRBD2 as D (6 bases). Matching the DNA end better, TRBJ2-7 makes the J call doubtful. Germline V gene sequence: CDR1 MDHEN, CDR2 SYDVKM. The CDR3 sequence is 14 residues long. CDR3 in amino acids: CASSLSSLEGEQYF. CDR3 coding DNA: TGTGCCAGCAGTTTATCTAGCTTGGAGGGCGAGCAGTACTTC.

The rearrangement uses TRBV21-1 and TRBJ1-1; the D call of TRBD1 is as the table states it, not checked on the DNA. TRBV21-1 is an annotated pseudogene. This CDR3 has 16 residues. The CDR3 reads CASSPSRQRMNTEAFF. CDR3 sequence (DNA): TGTGCCAGCAGCCCCAGTCGACAGAGAATGAACACTGAAGCTTTCTTT.

V and J are TRBV5-1 and TRBJ2-3; TRBD2 might be the D (5 bases). The germline V and J ends were trimmed by 4 bases and 2 bases, with 11 bases remaining between them. Germline CDR1 is SGHRS and CDR2 is YFSETQ. This CDR3 spans 14 amino acids. CDR3 loop: CASSRLAFTDTQYF. CDR3 nucleotide sequence: TGCGCCAGCAGCCGGCTAGCCTTCACAGATACGCAGTATTTT.

About this clone itself: Different DNA sequences within this sample yield the same CDR3. The genes are TRBV6-5 and TRBJ2-2; no clear D. The CDR3 has 14 residues. With 5 bases removed from V and 1 base from J, the gap between germline ends came to 8 bases. The germline CDR1 and CDR2 sequences are MNHEY and SVGAGI. This CDR3 is CASSPGLNTGELFF. The CDR3 DNA is TGTGCCAGCAGTCCGGGTCTGAACACCGGGGAGCTGTTTTTT.

Comments on this clone: One end of the junction does not line up with germline, which may come from a read error. The rearrangement links TRBV7-7 to TRBJ2-3; tentative D call: TRBD2 (6 bases). CDR3 length: 14 residues. The V gene's germline CDR1 is SSHAT and CDR2 FNYEAQ (reference sequence). The CDR3 DNA sequence: TGTGCTAGCAGCCTAAGGGACTTCACAGATACGCAGTATTTT. The encoded protein is CASSLRDFTDTQYF.

The CDR3 protein is CASRDRQQGPGPQHF. CDR3 DNA sequence: TGTGCCAGCAGGGACCGACAGCAGGGCCCTGGGCCCCAGCATTTT. The rearrangement links TRBV6-1 to TRBJ1-5, with D possibly matching TRBD1 (5 bases). Trimming cost V 6 bases and J 9 bases, with 21 bases left between them. Per germline, CDR1 MNHNS and CDR2 SASEGT. The CDR3 has 15 amino acids.